Described below is a single T cell receptor (beta chain) sequence and its context. The sample comes from a study of beta chain features in type 1 diabetes. Background on the study: All samples combined gave roughly 100 million sorted cells for examination.

Sequenced material consisted of expressed TCRB transcripts (all of the isolated RNA was reverse transcribed). The data were produced by immunoSEQ multiplex PCR, yet TCRdb's version contains in-frame clones alone and is incomplete. The repertoire holds around 200,000 clones, with around an eighth as singletons. A single heparinised blood sample, averaging about 120 mL, was obtained per donor. The authors obtained over 98% purity in all sorted populations. CDR3 length: 18 amino acids. CDR1 is SGHNT, CDR2 YYREEE, per germline (reference sequence). The ends lost 4 bases at V and 7 bases at J; junction bases unmatched: 16.

Sequenced: central memory CD4+ T cells from blood. The origin of this receptor is a woman under 30 in good health. The rearrangement links TRBV5-4 to TRBJ2-1; 11 nucleotides match TRBD2. The CDR3: CASSQDSGTSGRRNEQFF. Written as DNA, the CDR3 is TGTGCCAGCAGCCAAGATTCGGGAACTAGCGGGAGACGGAATGAGCAGTTCTTC.